This T cell receptor beta chain was obtained from a study of vaccination effects on CD4 cells after COVID-19. Turning to the study itself: At 16 days and one week before vaccination, a couple of convalescent patients gave samples.

Trimming stripped 0 bases from V and 4 bases from J, with 10 bases between. CDR1 is SGHNT and CDR2 is YYREEE in the germline V gene (reference sequence). The CDR3 contains 15 residues. Antigen-specific CD4+ T cell clonotypes were called by their expansion after viral peptide-pool culture in ViraFEST. Following culture for nine to ten days, CD4+ T cells were isolated. PCR confirmed that the person was infected with SARS-CoV-2 between March and December 2020. It was on days 3 and 7 that half the medium was replaced with IL-2 medium. This clone was detected a few times. Its antigen is unknown. Study conclusions and caveats: Clones that were induced by infection or by vaccine showed marked contraction late after vaccination.

The method was immunoSEQ multiplex PCR; TCRdb's version includes in-frame clones alone and lacks a portion of them. The sample records around 20,000 clones, 70% to 85% being singletons. The chain combines TRBV5-4 with TRBJ2-2; either TRBD1 or TRBD2 may fit D (5 bases each). The receptor's source is a human donor who had a prior SARS-CoV-2 infection. The sample was CD4+ T cells from PBMCs cultured with a peptide pool, taken before COVID-19 vaccination. This CDR3 reads CASSLGQGPTGELFF. CDR3 in DNA: TGTGCCAGCAGCTTGGGGCAGGGACCCACCGGGGAGCTGTTTTTT.